What follows are 21 T cell receptor beta chains derived from one specimen sequenced in a study of technical replicates of blood from several donors. Profiled with immunoSEQ multiplex PCR; TCRdb holds only in-frame clones, not every one. The sample has some 60,000 clones, around 87% seen once; the top ten hold about 5.2%. Sequenced: PBMCs. The receptor set was obtained from a human donor in good health. Some clones in this sample may be carry-over from other donors' samples.

The J gene is TRBJ2-5, the V gene TRBV7-9, with 8 bases lining up with TRBD2. V was pared by 5 bases and J by 4 bases, with 12 bases of the junction left unmatched. The germline gives CDR1 SEHNR, CDR2 FQNEAQ (reference sequence). The CDR3 contains 16 residues. The CDR3 DNA reads as TGTGCCAGCAGCGATCTGGGATCGGGGGGGGCAGAGACCCAGTACTTC. Translation: CASSDLGSGGAETQYF. The full variable domain, completed using reference TRBV7-9 and TRBJ2-5, is DTGVSQNPRHKITKRGQNVTFRCDPISEHNRLYWYRQTLGQGPEFLTYFQNEAQLEKSRLLSDRFSAERPKGSFSTLEIQRTEQGDSAMYLCASSDLGSGGAETQYFGPGTRLLVL.

The genes are TRBV7-9 and TRBJ2-7, with 7 bases that match TRBD1. The CDR3 runs to 15 residues. V lost 5 bases, J lost 2 bases, and 9 bases stayed unmatched. CDR1 and CDR2 from the germline V gene are SEHNR and FQNEAQ (reference sequence). CDR3 nucleotide sequence: TGTGCCAGCAGCGCAGGGGACAGTGGGGCCTACGAGCAGTACTTC. Protein: CASSAGDSGAYEQYF.

The chain has TRBV4-2 and TRBJ2-3, with a tentative D call TRBD2 (5 bases). The V gene lost 2 bases and the J gene lost 0 bases, with 9 bases spanning the gap. CDR1 LGHNA and CDR2 YNFKEQ come from the germline V gene. The CDR3 is made up of 15 amino acids. CDR3 nucleotide sequence: TGTGCCAGCAGCCAATCGTGGACTAGCACAGATACGCAGTATTTT. Translated: CASSQSWTSTDTQYF.

The chain combines TRBV25-1 with TRBJ2-7; D unclear. There are 13 residues in the CDR3. The germline gives CDR1 MGHDK, CDR2 SYGVNS. Trimming took 0 bases from V and 5 from J, leaving 8 bases between them. CDR3 in DNA: TGTGCCAGCAGTGAATATGAGGCTAACGAGCAGTACTTC. As protein: CASSEYEANEQYF.

This rearrangement joins TRBV14 to TRBJ2-2, with D unresolved. Trimming pared 0 bases from V and 6 bases from J, leaving 5 bases between. The germline gives CDR1 SGHDN, CDR2 FVKESK. This CDR3 contains 13 residues. CDR3 in DNA: TGTGCCAGCAGCCAAGATATTGCCGGGGAGCTGTTTTTT. Translating it yields CASSQDIAGELFF.

This chain uses TRBV6-6 with TRBJ2-7; the D gene is possibly TRBD2 (7 bases). Trimming took 8 bases from V and 1 from J, leaving 21 bases between them. This CDR3 region has 16 residues. Per germline, CDR1 MNHNY and CDR2 SVGAGI (reference sequence). The CDR3 region is CASQNRGAQLSYEQYF. CDR3 in DNA: TGTGCCAGCCAAAATCGGGGGGCGCAATTATCCTACGAGCAGTACTTC.

The table lists this clone with a few counts. This chain uses TRBV29-1 with TRBJ2-6, with a tentative D call TRBD1 (6 bases). This CDR3 comprises 15 residues. In germline, CDR1 is SQVTM, CDR2 ANQGSEA. The CDR3 region is CKGRGLRSGANVLTF. The CDR3 nucleotides are TGCAAAGGAAGGGGGTTACGCTCTGGGGCCAACGTCCTGACTTTC.

The chain uses TRBV7-2 and TRBJ2-1; possibly TRBD2 for D (5 bases). The CDR3 is 14 amino acids. Germline CDR1 is SGHTA and CDR2 is FQGNSA. Trimming took 2 bases from V and 7 from J, leaving 12 bases between them. The CDR3 protein is CASSLRSGENEQFF. DNA of the CDR3: TGTGCCAGCAGCTTAAGAAGTGGGGAGAATGAGCAGTTCTTC. Using reference TRBV7-2 and TRBJ2-1 for the parts outside the CDR3, the full variable domain is GAGVSQSPSNKVTEKGKDVELRCDPISGHTALYWYRQSLGQGLEFLIYFQGNSAPDKSGLPSDRFSAERTGGSVSTLTIQRTQQEDSAVYLCASSLRSGENEQFFGPGTRLTVL.

The gene calls are TRBV6-5 and TRBJ2-7; no definite D call. Trimming removed 6 bases from V and 2 bases from J, with 5 bases in between. Germline CDR1 is MNHEY and CDR2 is SVGAGI. The CDR3 sequence is 11 residues long. CDR3 sequence: CASRSAYEQYF. The DNA for the CDR3 is TGTGCCAGCAGGTCAGCCTACGAGCAGTACTTC.

The V gene is TRBV7-7, the J gene TRBJ2-7; D not certain. CDR1 is SSHAT and CDR2 is FNYEAQ in the germline V gene (reference sequence). The ends were cut back, 3 bases at V and 3 bases at J, with 9 bases in the middle. This CDR3 comprises 13 residues. CDR3 sequence reads: CASSFNTNYEQYF. For the CDR3, the DNA is TGTGCCAGCAGCTTTAACACTAACTACGAGCAGTACTTC.

The chain uses TRBV19 and TRBJ2-7, with a weak D call TRBD2 (7 bases). CDR3 length equals 15 residues. CDR1 is LNHDA, CDR2 SQIVND, per germline (reference sequence). The V end lost 4 bases, the J end lost 2 bases, and 15 bases lay between the germline ends. In DNA, the CDR3 is TGTGCCAGTAGTACCGCGGGGGCCCCCCCCTACGAGCAGTACTTC. Its translation: CASSTAGAPPYEQYF.

The table lists this clone with a few counts. The rearrangement uses TRBV7-6 and TRBJ1-3, with no clear D. This CDR3 is built from 15 residues. Germline CDR1 reads SGHVS; CDR2 reads FNYEAQ. Trimming shortened V by 6 bases and J by 0 bases, and 12 bases separated the two germline ends. In DNA form, the CDR3 reads TGTGCCAGCAGTTCTAGACCGGGCTCTGGAAACACCATATATTTT. Amino acids: CASSSRPGSGNTIYF.

The V call is TRBV4-3, the J call TRBJ2-7; TRBD2 might be the D (7 bases). With 2 bases removed from V and 6 bases from J, the gap between germline ends came to 11 bases. CDR1 LGHNA and CDR2 YSLEER come from the germline V gene. CDR3 size: 13 residues. The CDR3 nucleotides read TGCGCCAGCAGCCAAATGGGGGGGGCCGAGCAGTACTTC. Its translation: CASSQMGGAEQYF.

CDR3 region: CASSLALAGVNEQFF. The CDR3 coding sequence is TGCGCCAGCAGCTTGGCCCTAGCGGGCGTCAATGAGCAGTTCTTC. The chain links TRBV5-1 to TRBJ2-1, with 8 bases lining up with TRBD2. Per the germline V gene, CDR1 is SGHRS and CDR2 is YFSETQ. V shed 0 bases and J 6 bases; nucleotides not matched to a gene: 5. The CDR3 has 15 amino acids.

CDR3 coding DNA: TGTGCCAGTAGTTCTACTAGCGGGGGGGCCCACGAGCAGTACTTC. Protein product: CASSSTSGGAHEQYF. The chain combines TRBV19 with TRBJ2-7; 13 bases match TRBD2. The CDR3 has 15 amino acids. Per germline, CDR1 LNHDA and CDR2 SQIVND (reference sequence). V lost 5 bases to trimming and J lost 5 bases; unmatched junction nucleotides: 6.

V and J are TRBV6-1 and TRBJ1-4; no definite D call. Per the germline V gene, CDR1 is MNHNS and CDR2 is SASEGT. This CDR3 comprises 14 residues. Trimming removed 2 bases at V and 2 bases at J, with 6 bases between. The CDR3 here is CASSERSTNEKLFF. CDR3 nucleotide sequence: TGTGCCAGCAGTGAAAGGAGTACTAATGAAAAACTGTTTTTT.

The chain is built from TRBV29-1 and TRBJ2-7, with a possible D match to TRBD1 (5 bases). Trimming shortened V by 3 bases and J by 0 bases, and 9 bases separated the two germline ends. The V gene's germline CDR1 is SQVTM and CDR2 ANQGSEA. The CDR3 loop spans 13 amino acids. The CDR3 here is CSVETDLSYEQYF. CDR3 coding DNA: TGCAGCGTTGAGACAGATCTCTCCTACGAGCAGTACTTC.

This clone was detected only a few times. This chain links TRBV27 with TRBJ1-1; 9 nucleotides align to TRBD1. Losses at the gene ends were 5 bases for V and 4 bases for J; bases not matched to a gene: 8. CDR1 is MNHEY, CDR2 SMNVEV, per germline (reference sequence). The CDR3 runs 15 residues. The CDR3: CASSPNRGQGTEAFF. The CDR3 region has the DNA TGTGCCAGCAGTCCCAACAGGGGGCAGGGCACTGAAGCTTTCTTT.

In its sample, this clone was seen once. This chain links TRBV5-1 with TRBJ2-2; 9 nucleotides line up with TRBD1. Trimming cost V 4 bases and J 4 bases; bases outside gene matches: 14. This CDR3 is built from 18 residues. CDR1 and CDR2 from the germline V gene are SGHRS and YFSETQ. CDR3: CASSKTGTGYVATGELFF. The CDR3 DNA follows: TGCGCCAGCAGCAAAACCGGGACAGGGTACGTCGCCACCGGGGAGCTGTTTTTT.

The chain recombines TRBV29-1 with TRBJ2-7, with 7 bases fitting TRBD2. J was trimmed by 7 bases and V by 5 bases; bases with no gene match: 8. Germline-derived CDR1 and CDR2 are SQVTM and ANQGSEA. The length of the CDR3 is 12 residues. DNA for the CDR3: TGCAGCGTTCAGGACGGGGGGTTGGAGCAGTACTTC. This gives the protein CSVQDGGLEQYF.

This sequence joins TRBV11-3 and TRBJ2-3; 11 bases are a match to TRBD2. The CDR3 contains 16 residues. The ends lost 3 bases at V and 2 bases at J; junction bases unmatched: 4. Germline values: CDR1 SGHNT, CDR2 YENEEA. CDR3 region: CASSLGTSGYTDTQYF. In nucleotides, the CDR3 is TGTGCCAGCAGCTTGGGGACTAGCGGCTACACAGATACGCAGTATTTT. Variable domain in full (rest from reference TRBV11-3 and TRBJ2-3): EAGVVQSPRYKIIEKKQPVAFWCNPISGHNTLYWYLQNLGQGPELLIRYENEEAVDDSQLPKDRFSAERLKGVDSTLKIQPAELGDSAVYLCASSLGTSGYTDTQYFGPGTRLTVL.